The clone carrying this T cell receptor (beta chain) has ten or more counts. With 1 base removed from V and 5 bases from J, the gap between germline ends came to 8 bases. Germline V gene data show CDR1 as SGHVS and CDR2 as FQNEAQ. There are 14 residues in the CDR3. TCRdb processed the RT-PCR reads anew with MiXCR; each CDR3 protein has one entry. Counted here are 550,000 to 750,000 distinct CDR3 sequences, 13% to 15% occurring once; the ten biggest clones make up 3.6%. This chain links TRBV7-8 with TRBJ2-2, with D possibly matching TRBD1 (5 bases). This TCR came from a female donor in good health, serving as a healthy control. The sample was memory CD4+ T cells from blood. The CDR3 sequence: CASSLEQVTGELFF. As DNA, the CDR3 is TGTGCCAGCAGCTTAGAACAGGTGACCGGGGAGCTGTTTTTT.